These T cell receptor beta chains were read from a single sample in a study of cytomegalovirus exposure and HLA in healthy donors. The protocol was immunoSEQ multiplex PCR, while the TCRdb copy is restricted to in-frame clones and leaves out a portion. The repertoire consists of under 200,000 clones, with approximately 86% occurring once and the leading ten covering around 0.3%. The sample comprised PBMCs. The receptors derive from a woman aged 30 to 39 in good health and CMV-seronegative. Each CDR3 is given with its conserved first and last residue. The D gene is left open where the match is weak. Not every row has a clone size; where given, it reads once, few, many or a size class.

TRBV5-4	TRBJ2-5	.	.	CASSPTGETQYF	TGTGCCAGCAGCCCTACAGGGGAGACCCAGTACTTC
TRBV6-6	TRBJ2-3	.	.	CAGRLESTDTQYF	TGTGCCGGTCGACTAGAATCCACAGATACGCAGTATTTT
TRBV19	TRBJ1-5	TRBD1	.	CASSRQGASNQPQHF	TGTGCCAGTAGTAGACAGGGGGCGAGCAATCAGCCCCAGCATTTT
TRBV10-3	TRBJ2-5	TRBD2	.	CAISESGVAGGRETQYF	TGTGCCATCAGTGAGTCGGGAGTGGCGGGGGGGAGAGAGACCCAGTACTTC
TRBV27	TRBJ2-2	TRBD2	.	CASSLASGITGELFF	TGTGCCAGCAGTTTAGCTAGCGGAATCACCGGGGAGCTGTTTTTT
TRBV28	TRBJ2-7	TRBD1	.	CASRSGTGGTHEQYF	TGTGCCAGCAGATCCGGGACAGGGGGAACCCACGAGCAGTACTTC
TRBV28	TRBJ2-7	.	.	CASSLASGEQYF	TGTGCCAGCAGTTTGGCTAGTGGGGAGCAGTACTTC
TRBV18	TRBJ2-5	.	.	CASSPMQGNQETQYF	TGTGCCAGCTCACCTATGCAGGGCAACCAAGAGACCCAGTACTTC
TRBV6-1	TRBJ2-2	TRBD1	.	CASSDPPWGQKNTGELFF	TGTGCCAGCAGTGACCCCCCGTGGGGACAGAAGAACACCGGGGAGCTGTTTTTT
TRBV2	TRBJ1-5	.	.	CASSERGREGQPQHF	TGTGCCAGCAGTGAAAGGGGGAGGGAGGGCCAGCCCCAGCATTTT
TRBV7-9	TRBJ2-7	TRBD2	few	CASSLGLPGEQYF	TGTGCCAGCAGCCTGGGACTACCGGGCGAGCAGTACTTC
TRBV5-5	TRBJ2-3	TRBD1	.	CASSLEPGQGETDTQYF	TGTGCCAGCAGCTTGGAACCCGGACAGGGTGAAACAGATACGCAGTATTTT
TRBV4-1	TRBJ2-1	.	once	CASSQEGRVQGEQFF	TGCGCCAGCAGCCAAGAAGGCCGGGTTCAGGGTGAGCAGTTCTTC
TRBV5-1	TRBJ2-2	TRBD1	.	CASSTLGQGNTGELFF	TGCGCCAGCAGCACCCTAGGACAGGGAAACACCGGGGAGCTGTTTTTT
TRBV4-1	TRBJ2-7	.	.	CASSQEGRGAYYEQYF	TGCGCCAGCAGCCAAGAGGGGCGGGGAGCCTACTACGAGCAGTACTTC
TRBV27	TRBJ1-1	.	.	CASSLSRYTEAFF	TGTGCCAGCAGCCTATCCCGATACACTGAAGCTTTCTTT
TRBV9	TRBJ1-5	.	.	CASSLQGMGNQPQHF	TGTGCCAGCAGCCTCCAGGGGATGGGCAATCAGCCCCAGCATTTT
TRBV5-1	TRBJ2-1	TRBD2	.	CASSLGGEGNEQFF	TGCGCCAGCAGCTTGGGGGGGGAGGGGAATGAGCAGTTCTTC
TRBV6-6	TRBJ2-3	.	.	CASRFDRDTQYF	TGTGCCAGCAGGTTCGACAGGGATACGCAGTATTTT
TRBV7-3	TRBJ2-2	.	once	CASSFQTGELFF	TGTGCCAGCAGCTTCCAGACCGGGGAGCTGTTTTTT
TRBV4-2	TRBJ2-7	.	.	CASSQERLETYEQYF	TGTGCCAGCAGCCAAGAAAGACTGGAAACCTACGAGCAGTACTTC
TRBV19	TRBJ2-1	.	.	CASSSPGRSSYNEQFF	TGTGCCAGTAGTAGCCCCGGCAGGTCCTCCTACAATGAGCAGTTCTTC